This T cell receptor (beta chain) emerged from a study of identical twins. A word on this clonotype: Its cognate antigen is unknown.

Using its own MiXCR run on the 5' RACE reads, TCRdb lists one record per CDR3 protein. The sample holds 1.5 million to 2 million distinct CDR3 sequences, less than 35% seen once. Study findings and constraints: Beta out-of-frame sequences showed weaker excess sharing between twins. Models predicted less out-of-frame TCR alpha sharing in monozygotic twins than was found.

The length of the CDR3 is 16 residues. CDR1 and CDR2 from the germline V gene are KGHDR and SFDVKD. V was clipped by 4 bases and J by 0 bases, with 13 bases between them. The TCR was taken from a newborn girl in good health. The material sequenced was cord blood. The chain recombines TRBV24-1 with TRBJ2-3; D tentatively fits TRBD1 or TRBD2 (5 bases each). CDR3 sequence: CATSDPGRKSTDTQYF. CDR3 DNA: TGTGCCACCAGTGACCCGGGACGGAAGAGCACAGATACGCAGTATTTT.